The 20 T cell receptor beta chains presented below share a single source sample, sequenced in a study of blood T cell repertoires in COVID-19. Some clones are missing from TCRdb's copy, which holds only in-frame ones; the method was immunoSEQ multiplex PCR. The data show more than 90,000 clones, approximately 88% seen once. The material sequenced was peripheral blood. The receptors were sampled from a woman in her sixties or seventies with acute or convalescent COVID-19.

The genes are TRBV5-1 and TRBJ2-5; D is ambiguous. The CDR3 runs 13 residues. The V gene's germline CDR1 is SGHRS and CDR2 YFSETQ. Trimming stripped 0 bases from V and 7 bases from J, with 10 bases between. The DNA for the CDR3 is TGCGCCAGCAGCTTGGGACCCTCGGGGACCCAGTACTTC. Protein: CASSLGPSGTQYF.

The table lists this clone with a few counts. This rearrangement joins TRBV6-5 to TRBJ1-6, with unresolved D. Trimming removed 8 bases from V and 0 bases from J, with 5 bases in between. Germline-derived CDR1 and CDR2 are MNHEY and SVGAGI. The CDR3 consists of 13 residues. CDR3 region: CASRGSYNSPLHF. CDR3 DNA sequence: TGTGCCAGCCGAGGCTCCTATAATTCACCCCTCCACTTT.

The chain combines TRBV5-4 with TRBJ1-2; 7 bases line up with TRBD1. The V gene's germline CDR1 is SGHNT and CDR2 YYREEE (reference sequence). The V and J ends lost 4 bases and 4 bases, in that order; junction bases with no gene match: 7. The CDR3 covers 14 residues. CDR3 coding DNA: TGTGCCAGCAGCGGAGAACAGGGGCTCTATGGCTACACCTTC. It specifies CASSGEQGLYGYTF.

The V gene is TRBV6-5, the J gene TRBJ1-6; D is perhaps TRBD1 (5 bases). Trimming cost V 4 bases and J 4 bases, with 11 bases left between them. The CDR3 consists of 15 residues. Germline CDR1 reads MNHEY; CDR2 reads SVGAGI. CDR3 protein: CASSSKGLYNSPLHF. For the CDR3, the DNA is TGTGCCAGCAGTTCCAAGGGACTGTATAATTCACCCCTCCACTTT.

The chain employs TRBV15 and TRBJ2-2; 10 bases match TRBD1. Trimming at V came to 5 bases and at J to 6 bases, leaving 6 bases not matched to a gene. CDR3 length equals 15 residues. CDR1 and CDR2 (germline): LNHNV, YYDKDF (reference sequence). The CDR3 sequence: CATSGGTGVAGELFF. CDR3 sequence (DNA): TGTGCCACCAGCGGCGGGACAGGGGTGGCCGGGGAGCTGTTTTTT.

The V and J genes are TRBV6-5 and TRBJ1-6, with D perhaps matching TRBD1 (5 bases). Germline lookup yields CDR1 MNHEY and CDR2 SVGAGI. Between the trimmed V and J ends, which lost 7 bases and 10 bases, there was a span of 17 bases. The CDR3 is 14 amino acids. CDR3 sequence (DNA): TGTGCCAGCAATAGGTCGGGGGTCGGATCACCCCTCCACTTT. Amino acids: CASNRSGVGSPLHF.

This chain connects TRBV28 to TRBJ1-2; D unclear. The V gene's germline CDR1 is MDHEN and CDR2 SYDVKM. The V gene lost 7 bases and the J gene lost 0 bases, with 3 bases spanning the gap. The length of the CDR3 is 11 residues. The CDR3 sequence is CASTANYGYTF. In DNA, the CDR3 is TGTGCCAGCACCGCTAACTATGGCTACACCTTC.

V gene TRBV6-1 combines with J gene TRBJ1-5; no definite D call. Germline assignment: CDR1 MNHNS and CDR2 SASEGT. The CDR3 has 16 residues. V lost 0 bases and J lost 3, with 12 bases in between. CDR3 sequence: CASSEALAIHNQPQHF. DNA for the CDR3: TGTGCCAGCAGTGAAGCGTTAGCGATTCACAATCAGCCCCAGCATTTT.

J is TRBJ2-5 and V is TRBV6-6, with 10 bases identical to TRBD1. The CDR3 has 15 amino acids. Trimming at V came to 6 bases and at J to 5 bases, leaving 9 bases not matched to a gene. Germline CDR1 is MNHNY and CDR2 is SVGAGI (reference sequence). CDR3 bases: TGTGCCAGCAGAGCAAAGACAGGGGGCATGGAGACCCAGTACTTC. This sequence encodes CASRAKTGGMETQYF.

The rearrangement joins TRBV7-6 to TRBJ1-2, with TRBD1 as a possible D gene (6 bases). Germline V gene lookup returns CDR1 SGHVS and CDR2 FNYEAQ. The V gene lost 5 bases and the J gene lost 6 bases, with 19 bases spanning the gap. The CDR3 consists of 15 residues. CDR3 sequence: CASSPAGASGHGYTF. CDR3 coding DNA: TGTGCCAGCAGCCCGGCAGGGGCTAGTGGGCATGGCTACACCTTC.

The V and J genes are TRBV4-1 and TRBJ2-7, with TRBD2 identical over 9 bases. Trimming took 0 bases from V and 2 from J; bases not matched to a gene: 5. CDR3 length equals 16 residues. Germline-derived CDR1 and CDR2 are MGHRA and YSYEKL. The CDR3 region is CASSQEASGATYEQYF. The DNA of the CDR3 is TGCGCCAGCAGCCAAGAAGCTAGCGGGGCCACCTACGAGCAGTACTTC.

This chain uses TRBV7-3 with TRBJ2-2; TRBD1 might be the D (6 bases). CDR3 length: 16 amino acids. From germline, CDR1 is SGHTA and CDR2 FQGTGA. V was pared by 2 bases and J by 1 base, with 11 bases between. CDR3 in amino acids: CASSLASRGNTGELFF. CDR3 bases: TGTGCCAGCAGCTTAGCTAGCAGGGGGAACACCGGGGAGCTGTTTTTT.

This sequence joins TRBV5-1 and TRBJ2-7, with a weak D call TRBD2 (6 bases). Per germline, CDR1 SGHRS and CDR2 YFSETQ. The germline V and J ends were trimmed by 2 bases and 7 bases, with 10 bases remaining between them. CDR3 length: 12 amino acids. The DNA of the CDR3 is TGCGCCAGCAGCTTAGGACTATCGGAGCAGTACTTC. It translates to CASSLGLSEQYF.

The genes are TRBV6-5 and TRBJ2-3; 12 bases are a match to TRBD2. Germline lookup yields CDR1 MNHEY and CDR2 SVGAGI. After removal of 7 bases from V and 5 bases from J, the junction contained 4 bases not matched to a gene. The CDR3 totals 14 residues. The CDR3 DNA sequence: TGTGCCAGCACGGGGGGACTAGCGGGAGATACGCAGTATTTT. Protein product: CASTGGLAGDTQYF.

CDR3 DNA sequence: TGTGCCAGTAGTATTTTAGGGGCAGGGACGAACACCGGGGAGCTGTTTTTT. It translates to CASSILGAGTNTGELFF. The chain recombines TRBV19 with TRBJ2-2; possible D gene TRBD1, 5 bases. The CDR3 is 17 residues long. V shed 3 bases and J shed 0 bases, with 14 bases lying between them. Looked up from germline, CDR1 is LNHDA and CDR2 is SQIVND (reference sequence).

This chain uses TRBV10-1 with TRBJ2-1; 8 nucleotides line up with TRBD1. This CDR3 has 12 amino acids. Losses at the gene ends were 6 bases for V and 7 bases for J; bases not matched to a gene: 2. Germline CDR1 WNHNN, CDR2 SYGVQD (reference sequence). The CDR3: CASSGDRNEQFF. In DNA form, the CDR3 reads TGCGCCAGCAGCGGGGACAGGAATGAGCAGTTCTTC.

The J gene is TRBJ2-2, the V gene TRBV5-6, with D possibly being TRBD1 (6 bases). The germline CDR1 and CDR2 sequences are SGHDT and YYEEEE. The V end lost 6 bases, the J end lost 4 bases, and 16 bases lay between the germline ends. This CDR3 is built from 15 residues. In nucleotides, the CDR3 is TGTGCCAGCACCCAAATTCAGGGGATCACCGGGGAGCTGTTTTTT. This codes for CASTQIQGITGELFF.

CDR3 sequence reads: CASSLVQGATEAFF. The CDR3 DNA reads as TGCGCCAGCAGCTTGGTGCAGGGGGCTACTGAAGCTTTCTTT. The V gene is TRBV5-1, the J gene TRBJ1-1; 8 bases fit TRBD1. Losses at the gene ends were 0 bases for V and 5 bases for J; bases not matched to a gene: 3. Germline values: CDR1 SGHRS, CDR2 YFSETQ. The CDR3 contains 14 residues.

Concerning this clone: The junction departs from germline at one end; a sequencing error may be responsible. The chain carries TRBV5-1 and TRBJ1-1; tentatively, D is TRBD1 (5 bases). Per germline, CDR1 SGHRS and CDR2 YFSETQ. The CDR3 is 14 residues long. The CDR3 DNA sequence: TGCGCCAGCACCTTGGGGGACTCGAACACTGAAGCTTTCTTT. It specifies CASTLGDSNTEAFF.

The chain links TRBV29-1 to TRBJ2-7; 11 bases are shared with TRBD1. The germline CDR1 and CDR2 sequences are SQVTM and ANQGSEA. The CDR3 loop spans 14 amino acids. V dropped 4 bases and J dropped 1; count of bases not matched to a gene: 3. CDR3 sequence (DNA): TGCAGCGTTGTTCGGGACAGGGGGTCCTACGAGCAGTACTTC. Translation gives CSVVRDRGSYEQYF.